This TCR beta chain originates from a study of long-term antiretroviral therapy in people with HIV. Investigators performed immunoSEQ version v3.0 at survey level. Only in-frame clones appear in the TCRdb table, and some are missing; sequencing was by immunoSEQ multiplex PCR. Here the sample spans about 24,000 clones, about 86% being singletons. V lost 2 bases, J lost 10 bases, and 14 bases lay in between. The germline V gene has CDR1 SGHAT and CDR2 FQNNGV. This CDR3 is 13 amino acids long. V gene TRBV11-2 combines with J gene TRBJ1-1; D is ambiguous. The source is a man in his forties or fifties with HIV. This specimen consisted of unsorted PBMCs, obtained 1.2 years after starting antiretroviral therapy. CDR3 loop: CASSLFREGGAFF. The DNA for the CDR3 is TGTGCCAGCAGCTTATTTAGGGAGGGAGGAGCTTTCTTT.